A single sample gave rise to the 7 T cell receptor beta chains below, sequenced in a study of OX40 agonist ivuxolimab in advanced cancers. Clones were read by immunoSEQ multiplex PCR, and TCRdb kept only the in-frame ones, dropping some. The sample yields more than 55,000 clones, about 88% seen once. The specimen comprised CD4+ or CD8+ T cells sorted from blood, sampled in a trial of the OX40 agonist ivuxolimab. Receptors were obtained from an adult with an advanced solid tumor such as melanoma, head and neck, liver or kidney cancer.

Regarding this clone: This sample also contains other DNA sequences that code for the same CDR3. J is TRBJ2-7 and V is TRBV28, with D hard to call. V lost 1 base and J lost 4, with 14 bases in between. Germline CDR1 MDHEN, CDR2 SYDVKM. The CDR3 is 15 amino acids. The CDR3 bases are TGTGCCAGCAGTTTATTACGACGGTCCGGGTACGAGCAGTACTTC. Translation: CASSLLRRSGYEQYF. The full variable domain, with the rest looked up from reference TRBV28 and TRBJ2-7, is DVKVTQSSRYLVKRTGEKVFLECVQDMDHENMFWYRQDPGLGLRLIYFSYDVKMKEKGDIPEGYSVSREKKERFSLILESASTNQTSMYLCASSLLRRSGYEQYFGPGTRLTVT.

This chain links TRBV7-2 with TRBJ1-6, with 7 bases lining up with TRBD1. The V segment lost 5 bases and the J segment 9 bases; nucleotides outside the gene matches: 7. This CDR3 comprises 14 residues. From germline, CDR1 is SGHTA and CDR2 FQGNSA. The DNA for the CDR3 is TGTGCCAGCAGCACCCGACAGGGAGGTTCACCCCTCCACTTT. As protein: CASSTRQGGSPLHF.

The CDR3 protein is CASSLVRGASYEQYF. The CDR3 DNA sequence: TGCGCCAGCAGCTTGGTACGGGGGGCCTCCTACGAGCAGTACTTC. The gene calls are TRBV5-1 and TRBJ2-7; D possibly corresponds to TRBD2 (7 bases). Germline loops: CDR1 SGHRS, CDR2 YFSETQ. This CDR3 region has 15 residues. V lost 0 bases and J 0 bases, leaving 10 bases between the germline ends. Full variable domain (rest looked up from reference TRBV5-1 and TRBJ2-7): KAGVTQTPRYLIKTRGQQVTLSCSPISGHRSVSWYQQTPGQGLQFLFEYFSETQRNKGNFPGRFSGRQFSNSRSEMNVSTLELGDSALYLCASSLVRGASYEQYFGPGTRLTVT.

The V gene is TRBV23-1, the J gene TRBJ2-7; D is possibly TRBD1 (6 bases). TRBV23-1 is noted as an ORF with a role that remains uncertain. Between the trimmed V and J ends, which lost 7 bases and 5 bases, there was a span of 15 bases. This CDR3 has 13 residues. The CDR3 loop is CASTSNRVHEQYF. The CDR3, as DNA: TGCGCCAGCACCTCAAACAGGGTCCACGAGCAGTACTTC.

This chain uses TRBV27 with TRBJ2-3; D is uncertain. The CDR3 consists of 14 residues. Germline CDR1 MNHEY, CDR2 SMNVEV (reference sequence). V was pared by 3 bases and J by 3 bases, with 10 bases between. The CDR3, as DNA: TGTGCCAGCAGTTTGCGGCGTCTTACAGATACGCAGTATTTT. Translated: CASSLRRLTDTQYF.

The rearrangement joins TRBV27 to TRBJ2-7, with D tentatively TRBD2 (5 bases). The germline V gene encodes CDR1 MNHEY and CDR2 SMNVEV (reference sequence). CDR3 size: 14 residues. Trimming stripped 4 bases from V and 6 bases from J, with 16 bases between. The CDR3 is CASSSRLARGEQYF. CDR3 in DNA: TGTGCCAGCAGTTCCCGACTGGCACGGGGCGAGCAGTACTTC.

The chain is built from TRBV7-3 and TRBJ2-5; 7 bases align to TRBD1. CDR3 length: 13 amino acids. Germline V lookup: CDR1 SGHTA, CDR2 FQGTGA. The V segment lost 5 bases and the J segment 3 bases; nucleotides outside the gene matches: 3. CDR3 nucleotides: TGTGCCAGCAGCATAGACAGGGAAGAGACCCAGTACTTC. Residues: CASSIDREETQYF.